The following is a TCR beta chain sequence with its context. Only in-frame clones appear in the TCRdb table, and some are missing; sequencing was by immunoSEQ multiplex PCR. The top ten clones hold roughly 5.7% of a sample with around 50,000 clones, 70% to 90% of them seen once. The source of the sample is a study of blood T cell repertoires in COVID-19. Trimming shortened V by 5 bases and J by 4 bases, and 23 bases separated the two germline ends. Germline CDR1 and CDR2: MRHNA and SNTAGT. The CDR3 has 17 residues. This clonotype originated in a human donor in a cohort sampled during active COVID-19. The chain carries TRBV6-4 and TRBJ1-1, with D possibly being TRBD1 (6 bases). Material for sequencing was peripheral blood. The CDR3 DNA reads as TGTGCCAGCAGTCCCCGTCGGGGGCCGGGGGGCGTCACTGAAGCTTTCTTT. This gives the protein CASSPRRGPGGVTEAFF.